The rows below give T cell receptor beta chains drawn from one sample of a study of T cell repertoires in cytomegalovirus infection. No antigens are known for them. In TCRdb, the reads were re-called with MiXCR into one record per CDR3 protein. In the table there are more than 250,000 distinct CDR3 sequences, around 25% of which are singletons. The source was cultured PBMCs, collected from culture after CMV antigen stimulation. The receptors come from a human donor in good health (CMV status not recorded). Some clones in this sample may be carry-over from other donors' samples. Both conserved end residues are part of each CDR3.

CASSSGTDLPAYEQYF	TRBJ2-7	TRBV5-6
CASSPSGARNQPQHF	TRBJ1-5	TRBV18
CASRRIEGTERNQPQHF	TRBJ1-5	TRBV23-1
CSAREGVGSPLHF	TRBJ1-6	TRBV20-1
CASKRQGASRETQYF	TRBJ2-5	TRBV5-1
CASSLLGGSTTDTQYF	TRBJ2-3	TRBV7-2
CASMGFYNSPLHF	TRBJ1-6	TRBV6-5
CASSPTGSNNQPQHF	TRBJ1-5	TRBV7-2
CASGRESNQPQHF	TRBJ1-5	TRBV12-5
CASSPLTSGNPYEQYF	TRBJ2-7	TRBV6-2/TRBV6-3
CASSQGGGRKNIQYF	TRBJ2-4	TRBV3-1
CSARFSGNGYNEQFF	TRBJ2-1	TRBV20-1
CASSSFGQGRRQETQYF	TRBJ2-5	TRBV6-2/TRBV6-3
CASSQDWSGGNIQYF	TRBJ2-4	TRBV4-3
CASSHVEETQYF	TRBJ2-5	TRBV7-2
CASSPISEWATSTDTQYF	TRBJ2-3	TRBV3-1
CASSSGQVNQPQHF	TRBJ1-5	TRBV7-2
CATSGSGSGIPQQETQYF	TRBJ2-5	TRBV24-1
CASSPARGYQETQYF	TRBJ2-5	TRBV7-8
CASSSLAGGRTDTQYF	TRBJ2-3	TRBV7-2
CASSQKALGSVNTEAFF	TRBJ1-1	TRBV4-1
CASNSDRGVGTDTQYF	TRBJ2-3	TRBV28
CASNGVISGSRNQETQYF	TRBJ2-5	TRBV28
CASSPGLAGGPDTQYF	TRBJ2-3	TRBV7-2
CATYRTGGFGETQHF	TRBJ2-5	TRBV2
CASSERREPTGEQFF	TRBJ2-1	TRBV2
CASSSSAGPGEQYF	TRBJ2-7	TRBV7-2
CASSPLVLIVETDTQYF	TRBJ2-3	TRBV7-2
CASSYPRTGGGGGYTF	TRBJ1-2	TRBV6-6
CASSLGRTFGLAGRYNEQFF	TRBJ2-1	TRBV7-8
CASSQDRSASTDTQYF	TRBJ2-3	TRBV4-1
CASKLGRVGANVLTF	TRBJ2-6	TRBV12-3/TRBV12-4
CASGRDEQFF	TRBJ2-1	TRBV19
CASSLRTGGIGAFF	TRBJ1-1	TRBV7-6
CASSSRQDTQYF	TRBJ2-3	TRBV12-3/TRBV12-4
CASSHGTSGRAHTGELFF	TRBJ2-2	TRBV4-1
CASSLGGNSGYEQYF	TRBJ2-7	TRBV7-3
CASSRSVGTGYTGELFF	TRBJ2-2	TRBV7-9
CSVRLAGGYNEQFF	TRBJ2-1	TRBV29-1
CASTPGTSGKNEQFF	TRBJ2-1	TRBV27
CASSQDSAGGRGQFF	TRBJ2-1	TRBV14
CASSLARGRKAFF	TRBJ1-1	TRBV11-1
CASSLSGLQGMANTIYF	TRBJ1-3	TRBV7-9
CASSETWGGDYGYTF	TRBJ1-2	TRBV12-3/TRBV12-4